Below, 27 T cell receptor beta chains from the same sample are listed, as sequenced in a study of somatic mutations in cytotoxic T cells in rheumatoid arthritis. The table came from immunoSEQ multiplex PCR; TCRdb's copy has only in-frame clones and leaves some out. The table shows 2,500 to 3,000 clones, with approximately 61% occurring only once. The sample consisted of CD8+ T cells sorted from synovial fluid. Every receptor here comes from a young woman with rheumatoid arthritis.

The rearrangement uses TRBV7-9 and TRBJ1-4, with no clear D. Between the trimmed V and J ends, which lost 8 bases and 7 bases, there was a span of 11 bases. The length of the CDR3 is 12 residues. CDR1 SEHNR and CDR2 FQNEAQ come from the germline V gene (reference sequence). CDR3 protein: CASDAGSEKLFF. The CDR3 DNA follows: TGTGCCAGCGACGCGGGGAGTGAAAAACTGTTTTTT.

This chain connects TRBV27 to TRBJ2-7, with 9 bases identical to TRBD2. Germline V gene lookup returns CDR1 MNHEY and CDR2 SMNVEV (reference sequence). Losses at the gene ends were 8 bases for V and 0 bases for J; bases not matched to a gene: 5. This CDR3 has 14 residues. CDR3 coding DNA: TGTGCCAGCGGGCGGGGGGGGATCTCCTACGAGCAGTACTTC. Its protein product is CASGRGGISYEQYF.

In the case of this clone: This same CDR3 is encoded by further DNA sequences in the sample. CDR3 region: CASSSPKRGGSSYNEQFF. The DNA of the CDR3 is TGTGCCAGCAGTTCCCCTAAGCGGGGGGGCAGCTCCTACAATGAGCAGTTCTTC. The V call is TRBV27, the J call TRBJ2-1; the match to TRBD2 covers 10 bases. CDR1 is MNHEY, CDR2 SMNVEV, per germline (reference sequence). The CDR3 contains 18 residues. Trimming cost V 4 bases and J 0 bases; bases outside gene matches: 9.

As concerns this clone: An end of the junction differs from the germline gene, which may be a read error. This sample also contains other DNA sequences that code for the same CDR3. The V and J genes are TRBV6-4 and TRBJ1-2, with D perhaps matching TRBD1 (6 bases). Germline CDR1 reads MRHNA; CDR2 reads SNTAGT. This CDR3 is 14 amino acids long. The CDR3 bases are TGCGCCAGCAGTGACGGGGGCCCTAACTATGGCTACACCTTC. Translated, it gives CASSDGGPNYGYTF.

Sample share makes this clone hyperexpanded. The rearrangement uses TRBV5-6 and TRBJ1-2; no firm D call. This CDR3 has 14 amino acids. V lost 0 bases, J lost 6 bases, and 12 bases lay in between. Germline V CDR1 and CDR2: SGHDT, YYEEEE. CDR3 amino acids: CASSLVGLSDGYTF. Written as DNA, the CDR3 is TGTGCCAGCAGCTTGGTCGGTCTGTCGGATGGCTACACCTTC.

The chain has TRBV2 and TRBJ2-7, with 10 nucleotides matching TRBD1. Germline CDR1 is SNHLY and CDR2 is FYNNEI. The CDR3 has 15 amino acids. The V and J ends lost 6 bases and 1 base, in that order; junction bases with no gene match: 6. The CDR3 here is CASRPDRGLSYEQYF. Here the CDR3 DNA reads TGTGCCAGCAGACCAGACAGGGGGCTGTCCTACGAGCAGTACTTC.

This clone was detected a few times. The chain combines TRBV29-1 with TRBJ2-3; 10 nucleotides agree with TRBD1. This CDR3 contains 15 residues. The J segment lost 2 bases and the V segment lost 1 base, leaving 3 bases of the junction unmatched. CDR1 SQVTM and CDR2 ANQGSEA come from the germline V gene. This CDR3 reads CSVEGGQGYTDTQYF. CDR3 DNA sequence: TGCAGCGTTGAAGGGGGACAGGGGTACACAGATACGCAGTATTTT.

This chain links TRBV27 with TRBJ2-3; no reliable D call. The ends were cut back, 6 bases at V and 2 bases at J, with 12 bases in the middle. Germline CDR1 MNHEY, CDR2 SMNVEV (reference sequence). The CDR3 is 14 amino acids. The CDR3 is CASSPRPYTDTQYF. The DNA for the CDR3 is TGTGCCAGCAGCCCCCGTCCGTACACAGATACGCAGTATTTT.

CDR3 DNA: TGTGCCAGCATTAAAGGGACTAGCGGGGCCGAGCAGTACTTC. It is translated as CASIKGTSGAEQYF. The chain carries TRBV2 and TRBJ2-7; 13 bases align to TRBD2. Germline lookup yields CDR1 SNHLY and CDR2 FYNNEI. Trimming cost V 7 bases and J 6 bases; bases outside gene matches: 6. The CDR3 has 14 amino acids.

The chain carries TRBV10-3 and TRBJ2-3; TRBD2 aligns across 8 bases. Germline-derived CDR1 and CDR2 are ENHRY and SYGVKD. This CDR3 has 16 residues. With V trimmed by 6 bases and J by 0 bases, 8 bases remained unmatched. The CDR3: CAISVTGGVSTDTQYF. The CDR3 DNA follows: TGTGCCATCAGCGTCACGGGGGGGGTAAGCACAGATACGCAGTATTTT.

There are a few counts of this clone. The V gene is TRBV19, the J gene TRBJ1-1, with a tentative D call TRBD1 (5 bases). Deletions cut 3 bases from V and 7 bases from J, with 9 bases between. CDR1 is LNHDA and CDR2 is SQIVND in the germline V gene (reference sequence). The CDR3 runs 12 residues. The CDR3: CASSMGGSEAFF. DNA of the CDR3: TGTGCCAGTAGTATGGGGGGTAGTGAAGCTTTCTTT.

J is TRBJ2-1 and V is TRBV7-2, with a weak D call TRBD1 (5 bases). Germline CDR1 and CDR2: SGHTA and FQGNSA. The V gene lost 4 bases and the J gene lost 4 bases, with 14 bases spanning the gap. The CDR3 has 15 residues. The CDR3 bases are TGTGCCAGCAGCTCCGGACACAATTCGTACAATGAGCAGTTCTTC. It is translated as CASSSGHNSYNEQFF.

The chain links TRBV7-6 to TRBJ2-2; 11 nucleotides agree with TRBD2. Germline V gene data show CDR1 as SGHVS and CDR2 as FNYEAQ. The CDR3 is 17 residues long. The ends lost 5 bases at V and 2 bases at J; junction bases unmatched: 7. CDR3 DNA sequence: TGTGCCAGCAGCGAAGGACTAGCGGGTGCTAACACCGGGGAGCTGTTTTTT. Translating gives CASSEGLAGANTGELFF.

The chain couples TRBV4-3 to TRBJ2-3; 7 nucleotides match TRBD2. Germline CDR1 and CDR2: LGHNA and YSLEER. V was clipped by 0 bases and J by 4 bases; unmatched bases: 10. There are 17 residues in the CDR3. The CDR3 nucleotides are TGCGCCAGCAGCCAAGATCGTGCGGGGGAAGTTCCAGATACGCAGTATTTT. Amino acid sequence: CASSQDRAGEVPDTQYF.

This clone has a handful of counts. CDR3: CASSQEKGWMNTEAFF. Written as DNA, the CDR3 is TGCGCCAGCAGCCAAGAGAAGGGGTGGATGAACACTGAAGCTTTCTTT. The V gene is TRBV4-1, the J gene TRBJ1-1; a possible D gene is TRBD1 (5 bases). Looked up from germline, CDR1 is MGHRA and CDR2 is YSYEKL. The length of the CDR3 is 16 residues. V lost 0 bases, J lost 0 bases, and 11 bases lay in between.

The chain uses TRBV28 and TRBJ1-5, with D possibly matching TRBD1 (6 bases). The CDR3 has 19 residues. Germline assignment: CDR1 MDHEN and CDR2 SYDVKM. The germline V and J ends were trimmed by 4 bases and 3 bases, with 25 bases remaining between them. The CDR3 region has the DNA TGTGCCAGCAGTTACTTCTTAAGTAGACAGGCTTCTTACAATCAGCCCCAGCATTTT. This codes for CASSYFLSRQASYNQPQHF.

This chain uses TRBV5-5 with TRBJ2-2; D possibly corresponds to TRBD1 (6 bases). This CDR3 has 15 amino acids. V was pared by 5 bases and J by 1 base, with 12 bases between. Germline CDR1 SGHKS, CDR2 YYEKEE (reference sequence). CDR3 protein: CASRGWTENTGELFF. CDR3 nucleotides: TGTGCCAGCAGGGGATGGACAGAGAACACCGGGGAGCTGTTTTTT.

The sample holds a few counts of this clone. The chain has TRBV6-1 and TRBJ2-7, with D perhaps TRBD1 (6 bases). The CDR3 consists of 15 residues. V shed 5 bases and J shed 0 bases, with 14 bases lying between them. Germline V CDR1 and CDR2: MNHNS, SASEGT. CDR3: CASSKDRPSSYEQYF. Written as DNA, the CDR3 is TGTGCCAGCAGTAAAGACAGGCCTAGCTCCTACGAGCAGTACTTC.

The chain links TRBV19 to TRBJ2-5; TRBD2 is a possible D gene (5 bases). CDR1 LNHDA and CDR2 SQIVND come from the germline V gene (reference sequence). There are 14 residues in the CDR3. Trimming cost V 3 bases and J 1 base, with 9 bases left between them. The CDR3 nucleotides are TGTGCCAGTAGTATCCTAGGAGGCCAAGAGACCCAGTACTTC. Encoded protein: CASSILGGQETQYF.

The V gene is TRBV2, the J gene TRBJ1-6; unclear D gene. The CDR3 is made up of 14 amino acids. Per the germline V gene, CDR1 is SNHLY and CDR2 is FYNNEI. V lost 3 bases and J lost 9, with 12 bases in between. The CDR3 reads CASSEDGVISPLHF. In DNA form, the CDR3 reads TGTGCCAGCAGTGAGGACGGGGTGATTTCACCCCTCCACTTT.

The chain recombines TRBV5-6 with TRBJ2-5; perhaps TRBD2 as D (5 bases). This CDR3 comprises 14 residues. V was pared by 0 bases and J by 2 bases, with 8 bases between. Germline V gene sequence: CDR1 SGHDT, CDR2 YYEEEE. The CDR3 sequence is CASSLEGAQETQYF. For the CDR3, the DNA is TGTGCCAGCAGCTTGGAGGGAGCTCAAGAGACCCAGTACTTC.

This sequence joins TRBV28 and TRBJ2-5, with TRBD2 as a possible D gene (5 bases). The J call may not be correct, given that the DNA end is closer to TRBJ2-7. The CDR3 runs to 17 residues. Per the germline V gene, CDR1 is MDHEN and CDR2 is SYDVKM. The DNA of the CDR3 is TGTGCCAGCAGTATCCCATCCATCGCGGGTATTCCCTACGAGCAGTACTTC. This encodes CASSIPSIAGIPYEQYF.

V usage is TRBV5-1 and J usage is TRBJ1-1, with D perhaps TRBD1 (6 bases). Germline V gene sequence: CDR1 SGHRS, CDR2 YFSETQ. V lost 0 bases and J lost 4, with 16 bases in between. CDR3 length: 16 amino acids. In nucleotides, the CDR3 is TGCGCCAGCAGCTTGGGGGAGGGGGGCGCTGTCACTGAAGCTTTCTTT. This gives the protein CASSLGEGGAVTEAFF.

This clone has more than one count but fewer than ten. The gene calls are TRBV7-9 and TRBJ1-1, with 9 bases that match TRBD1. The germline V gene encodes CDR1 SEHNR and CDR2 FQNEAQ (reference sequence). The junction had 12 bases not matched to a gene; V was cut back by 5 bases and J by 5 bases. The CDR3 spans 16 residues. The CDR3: CASSVTPGQGETEAFF. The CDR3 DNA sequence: TGTGCCAGCAGCGTAACTCCGGGACAGGGAGAAACTGAAGCTTTCTTT.

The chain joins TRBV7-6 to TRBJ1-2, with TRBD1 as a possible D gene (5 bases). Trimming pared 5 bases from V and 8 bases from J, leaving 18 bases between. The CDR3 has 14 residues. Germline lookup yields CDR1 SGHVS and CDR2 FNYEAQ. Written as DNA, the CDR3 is TGTGCCAGCAGCCCAGAGGTTCCGGGGGTCGGCTACACCTTC. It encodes CASSPEVPGVGYTF.

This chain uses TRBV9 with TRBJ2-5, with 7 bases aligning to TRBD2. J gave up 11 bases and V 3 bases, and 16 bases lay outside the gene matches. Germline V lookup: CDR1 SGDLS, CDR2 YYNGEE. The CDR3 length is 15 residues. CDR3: CASSGEGRISESQYF. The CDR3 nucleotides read TGTGCCAGCAGCGGGGAGGGACGGATCTCGGAGTCTCAGTACTTC.

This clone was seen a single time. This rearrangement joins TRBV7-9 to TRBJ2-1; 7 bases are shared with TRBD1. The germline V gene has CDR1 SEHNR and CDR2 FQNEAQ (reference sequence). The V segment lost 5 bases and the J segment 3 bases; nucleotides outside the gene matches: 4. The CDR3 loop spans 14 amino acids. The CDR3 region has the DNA TGTGCCAGCAGCACCCGACAGGGCTACAATGAGCAGTTCTTC. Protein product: CASSTRQGYNEQFF.